This T cell receptor beta chain was sequenced during a study of Ad26.COV2.S vaccination and SARS-CoV-2 variants. Study details: Donor got 5x10^10 or 1x10^11 viral particles of Ad26.COV2.S. Broader study findings: Spike-specific TCR breadth was greater after Ad26.COV2.S than placebo.

This CDR3 contains 13 residues. Between the trimmed V and J ends, which lost 0 bases and 13 bases, there was a span of 11 bases. Germline CDR1 reads SGHDT; CDR2 reads YYEEEE. In the case of this clone: Its antigen remains unidentified.

Some clones are missing from TCRdb's copy, which holds only in-frame ones; the method was immunoSEQ multiplex PCR. Counted here are roughly 320,000 clones, around 84% occurring once; the ten biggest clones make up 1.9%. Indicated treatment: roughly 19 received Ad26.COV2.S at low or high dose, single or two shots; about 5 received placebo; per-sample allocation not given. Sampling happened 63 days after the first vaccine or placebo injection. The sample consisted of peripheral blood, taken in a trial of Ad26.COV2.S vaccine versus placebo. This TCR was sampled from a person aged 18-65 years who received the Ad26.COV2.S COVID-19 vaccine or a placebo. The chain has TRBV5-6 and TRBJ1-6; D may be TRBD1 (6 bases). For the CDR3, the DNA is TGTGCCAGCAGCTTGGACAGGGACCCCCCCCTCCACTTT. Its protein product is CASSLDRDPPLHF. The variable domain in full, with the rest retrieved from reference TRBV5-6 and TRBJ1-6, is DAGVTQSPTHLIKTRGQQVTLRCSPKSGHDTVSWYQQALGQGPQFIFQYYEEEERQRGNFPDRFSGHQFPNYSSELNVNALLLGDSALYLCASSLDRDPPLHFGNGTRLTVT.